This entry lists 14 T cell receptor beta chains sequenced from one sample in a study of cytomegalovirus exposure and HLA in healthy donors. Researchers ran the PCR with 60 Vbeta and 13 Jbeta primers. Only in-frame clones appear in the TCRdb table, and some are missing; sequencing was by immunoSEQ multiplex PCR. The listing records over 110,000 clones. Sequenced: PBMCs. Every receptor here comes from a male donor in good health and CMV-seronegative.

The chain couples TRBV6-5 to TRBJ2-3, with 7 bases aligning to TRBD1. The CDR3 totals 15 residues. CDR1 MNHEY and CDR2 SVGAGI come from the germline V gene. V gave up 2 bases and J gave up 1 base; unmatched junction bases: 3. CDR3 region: CASSYRGLRTDTQYF. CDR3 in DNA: TGTGCCAGCAGTTACAGGGGGCTACGCACAGATACGCAGTATTTT.

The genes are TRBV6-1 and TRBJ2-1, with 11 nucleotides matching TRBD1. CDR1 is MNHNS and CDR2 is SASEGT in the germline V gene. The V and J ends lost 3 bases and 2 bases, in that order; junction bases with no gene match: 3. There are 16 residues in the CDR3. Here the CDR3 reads CASSDSGQGAYNEQFF. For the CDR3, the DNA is TGTGCCAGCAGTGATTCGGGACAGGGGGCCTACAATGAGCAGTTCTTC.

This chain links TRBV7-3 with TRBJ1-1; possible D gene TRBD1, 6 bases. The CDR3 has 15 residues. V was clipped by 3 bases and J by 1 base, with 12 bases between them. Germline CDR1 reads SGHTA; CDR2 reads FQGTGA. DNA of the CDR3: TGTGCCAGCAGCTTTGACGGGACACCGAACACTGAAGCTTTCTTT. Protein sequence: CASSFDGTPNTEAFF.

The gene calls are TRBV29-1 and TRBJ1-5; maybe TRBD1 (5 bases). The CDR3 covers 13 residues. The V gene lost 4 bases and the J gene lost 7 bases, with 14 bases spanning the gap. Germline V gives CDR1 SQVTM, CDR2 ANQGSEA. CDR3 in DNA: TGCAGCGTTGCGGAGGGGAATCGCCAGCCCCAGCATTTT. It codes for CSVAEGNRQPQHF.

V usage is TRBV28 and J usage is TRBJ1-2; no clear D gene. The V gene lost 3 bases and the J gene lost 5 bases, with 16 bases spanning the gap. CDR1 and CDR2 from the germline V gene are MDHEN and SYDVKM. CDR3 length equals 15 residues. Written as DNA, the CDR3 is TGTGCCAGCAGTTTTACTTTCCCGGGATGGTATGGCTACACCTTC. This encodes CASSFTFPGWYGYTF.

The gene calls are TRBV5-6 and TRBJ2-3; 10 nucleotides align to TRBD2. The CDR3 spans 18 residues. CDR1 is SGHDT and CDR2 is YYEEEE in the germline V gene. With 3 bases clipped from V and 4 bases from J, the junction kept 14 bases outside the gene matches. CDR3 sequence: CASSSPTSGTPIADTQYF. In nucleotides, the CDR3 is TGTGCCAGCAGCTCACCAACTAGCGGGACGCCAATCGCAGATACGCAGTATTTT.

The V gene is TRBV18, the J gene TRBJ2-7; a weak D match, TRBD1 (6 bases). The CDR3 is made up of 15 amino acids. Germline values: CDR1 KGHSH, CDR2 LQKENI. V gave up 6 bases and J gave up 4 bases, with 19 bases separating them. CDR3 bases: TGTGCCAGCTCTCCAAGCCGGGACAAACATTACGAGCAGTACTTC. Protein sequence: CASSPSRDKHYEQYF.

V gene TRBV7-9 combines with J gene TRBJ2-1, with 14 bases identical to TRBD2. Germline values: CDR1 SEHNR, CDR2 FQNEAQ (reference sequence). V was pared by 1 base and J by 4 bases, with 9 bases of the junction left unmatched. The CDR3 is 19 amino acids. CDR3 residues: CASSLEPRLAGGKYNEQFF. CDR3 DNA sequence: TGTGCCAGCAGCTTAGAGCCCAGACTAGCGGGAGGGAAGTACAATGAGCAGTTCTTC.

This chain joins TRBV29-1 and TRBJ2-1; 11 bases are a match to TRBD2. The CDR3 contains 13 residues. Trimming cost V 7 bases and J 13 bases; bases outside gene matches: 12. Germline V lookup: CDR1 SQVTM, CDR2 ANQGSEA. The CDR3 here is CSAGTSGSLLQFF. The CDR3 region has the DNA TGCAGCGCGGGGACTAGCGGTAGCCTTCTACAGTTCTTC.

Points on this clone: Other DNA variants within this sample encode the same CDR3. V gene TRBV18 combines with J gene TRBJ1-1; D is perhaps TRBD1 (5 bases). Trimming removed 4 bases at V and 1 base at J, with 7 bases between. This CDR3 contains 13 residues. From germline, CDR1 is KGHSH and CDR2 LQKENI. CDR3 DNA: TGTGCCAGCTCACTTGGACAGAACACTGAAGCTTTCTTT. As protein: CASSLGQNTEAFF.

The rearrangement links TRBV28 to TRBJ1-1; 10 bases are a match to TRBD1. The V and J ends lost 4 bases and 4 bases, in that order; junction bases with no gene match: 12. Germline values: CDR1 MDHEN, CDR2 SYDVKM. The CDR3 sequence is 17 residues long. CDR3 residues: CASSSSRHWTGGTEAFF. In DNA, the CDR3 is TGTGCCAGCAGTTCCTCCCGTCACTGGACAGGGGGCACTGAAGCTTTCTTT.

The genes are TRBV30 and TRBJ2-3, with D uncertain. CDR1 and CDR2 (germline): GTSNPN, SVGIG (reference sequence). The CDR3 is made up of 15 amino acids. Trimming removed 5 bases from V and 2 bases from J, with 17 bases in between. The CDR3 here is CAWVRRRVPTDTQYF. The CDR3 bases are TGTGCCTGGGTTAGAAGACGGGTACCCACAGATACGCAGTATTTT. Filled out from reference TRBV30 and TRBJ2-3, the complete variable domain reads SQTIHQWPATLVQPVGSPLSLECTVEGTSNPNLYWYRQAAGRGLQLLFYSVGIGQISSEVPQNLSASRPQDRQFILSSKKLLLSDSGFYLCAWVRRRVPTDTQYFGPGTRLTVL.

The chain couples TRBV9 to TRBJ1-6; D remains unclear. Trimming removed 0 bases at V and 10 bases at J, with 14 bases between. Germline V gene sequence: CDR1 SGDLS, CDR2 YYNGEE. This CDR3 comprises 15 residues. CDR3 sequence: CASSVEGDGESPLHF. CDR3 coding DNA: TGTGCCAGCAGCGTAGAGGGAGACGGGGAATCACCCCTCCACTTT. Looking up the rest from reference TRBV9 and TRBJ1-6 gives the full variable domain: DSGVTQTPKHLITATGQRVTLRCSPRSGDLSVYWYQQSLDQGLQFLIQYYNGEERAKGNILERFSAQQFPDLHSELNLSSLELGDSALYFCASSVEGDGESPLHFGNGTRLTVT.

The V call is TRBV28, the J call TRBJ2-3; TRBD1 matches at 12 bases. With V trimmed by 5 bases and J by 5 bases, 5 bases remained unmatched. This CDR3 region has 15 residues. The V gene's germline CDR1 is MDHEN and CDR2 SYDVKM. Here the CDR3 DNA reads TGTGCCAGCAGTCCGGGACAGGGGGCTGAAGATACGCAGTATTTT. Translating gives CASSPGQGAEDTQYF.